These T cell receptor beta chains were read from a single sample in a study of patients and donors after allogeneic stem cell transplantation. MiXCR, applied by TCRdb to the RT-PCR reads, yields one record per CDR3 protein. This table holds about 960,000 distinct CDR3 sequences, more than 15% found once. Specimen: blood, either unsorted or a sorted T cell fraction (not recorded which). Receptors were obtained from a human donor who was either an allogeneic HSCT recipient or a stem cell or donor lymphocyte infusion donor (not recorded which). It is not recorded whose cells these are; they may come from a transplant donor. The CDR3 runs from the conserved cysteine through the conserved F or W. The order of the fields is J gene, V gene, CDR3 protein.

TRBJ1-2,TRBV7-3,CASSPGQPDGYTF
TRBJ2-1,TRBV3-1,CASSQARGDEQFF
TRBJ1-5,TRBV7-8,CASSSQGNSNQPQHF
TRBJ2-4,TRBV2,CASKLQGIAKNIQYF
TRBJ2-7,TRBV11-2,CASSSGLAGGRIGFEQYF
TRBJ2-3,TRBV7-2,CASSARGEPVYTQYF
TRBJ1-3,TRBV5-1,CASSFGNSGNTIYF
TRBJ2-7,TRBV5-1,CASRAGAGRTYEQYF
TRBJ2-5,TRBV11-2,CASSHLFATSGGEETQYF
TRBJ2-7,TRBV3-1,CASSQVSVSEQYF
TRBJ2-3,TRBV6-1,CASSDPGGGKTDTQYF
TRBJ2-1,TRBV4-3,CASSQGSGRYNEQFF
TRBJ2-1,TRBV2,CASPRRTGIYNEQFF
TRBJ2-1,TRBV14,CASSRPGLAIYNEQFF
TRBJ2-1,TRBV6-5,CASSYSRGQENEQFF
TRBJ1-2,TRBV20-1,CSARDARQGGYGYTF
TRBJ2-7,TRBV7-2,CASSLHPGGTYEQYF
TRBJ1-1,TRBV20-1,CSAPGRQNTEAFF
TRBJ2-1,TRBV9,CASSPPGTSGRSSSYNEQFF
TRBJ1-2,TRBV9,CASSVATARGYTF
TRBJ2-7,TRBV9,CASSVEGLGTEYEQYF
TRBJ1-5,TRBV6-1,CASSETDNQPQHF
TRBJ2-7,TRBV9,CASSPAGQVPHEQYF
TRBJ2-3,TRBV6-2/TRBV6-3,CATDSGRMDTQYF
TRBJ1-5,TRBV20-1,CSASDTGYQPQHF
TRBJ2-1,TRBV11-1,CASSLEGHSSYNEQFF
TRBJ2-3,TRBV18,CASSPDRRTDTQYF
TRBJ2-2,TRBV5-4,CASSHRDRGPGELFF
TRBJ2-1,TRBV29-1,CSDRLASYNEQFF
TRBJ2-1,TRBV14,CASSSSGTGSHNEQFF
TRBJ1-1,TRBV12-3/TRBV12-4,CASRRTGPRAFF
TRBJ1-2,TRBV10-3,CAISEQVNYGYTF
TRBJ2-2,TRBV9,CASSVFSLGGELFF
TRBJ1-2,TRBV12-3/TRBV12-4,CASGPLIRSPYGYTF
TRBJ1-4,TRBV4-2,CASSQDRAEKLFF
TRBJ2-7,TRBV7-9,CASSHANGAYEQYF
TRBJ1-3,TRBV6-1,CASSTGGNGNTIYF
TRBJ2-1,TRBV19,CASSIFRSRDGDEQFF
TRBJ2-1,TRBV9,CASTTTSGIYNEQFF
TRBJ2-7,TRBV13,CASSFFLDYEQYF
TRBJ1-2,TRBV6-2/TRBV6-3,CASSPGDRLYGYTF
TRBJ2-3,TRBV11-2,CASSSALSSTDTQYF
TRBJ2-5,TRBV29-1,CSVEVIGRAKGETQYF
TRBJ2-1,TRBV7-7,CASSLRAGGPDNEQFF
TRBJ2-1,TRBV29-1,CSAETYRLGGNEQFF
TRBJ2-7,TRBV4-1,CASSQDSPTEQYF
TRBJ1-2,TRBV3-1,CASSQGQGEAYGYTF
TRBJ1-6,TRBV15,CATTRIQGRNSPLHF
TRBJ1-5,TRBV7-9,CASSLGTRRGNQPQHF
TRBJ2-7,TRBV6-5,CASSSRQGTEQYF
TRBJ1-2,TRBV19,CASRSRDGTNYGYTF